This T cell receptor (beta chain) was sequenced in a study of identical twins. Study-wide results and limits: The models systematically underestimated how much out-of-frame TCR alpha was shared in monozygotic twins.

Only a few counts were recorded for this clonotype. Its target is not known. The CDR3 contains 17 residues. Germline CDR1 and CDR2: MNHEY and SVGAGI. With V trimmed by 2 bases and J by 3 bases, 6 bases remained unmatched. TCRdb independently ran MiXCR on the 5' RACE reads; one entry per CDR3 protein. Among 240,000 or so distinct CDR3 sequences, roughly 13% were seen once, and the ten largest hold 4% to 5%. These data also formed part of another study, on yellow fever vaccine responses in identical twins.

The sample was memory (CD45RO+) T cells sorted from blood. The genes are TRBV6-5 and TRBJ1-4; 10 nucleotides align to TRBD1. This TCR was recovered from a woman between 18 and 29 years old in good health. CDR3 bases: TGTGCCAGCAGTTACGGGCGGACAGGGGGACCTAATGAAAAACTGTTTTTT. It encodes CASSYGRTGGPNEKLFF.